This paragraph reports one T cell receptor (beta chain). Its antigen is undetermined. The junction shows a germline mismatch at one end, possibly a read error. The library came from three nested PCR rounds adapted from ARM-PCR protocols. TCRdb processed the multiplex PCR reads anew with MiXCR; each CDR3 protein has one entry. This table holds 110,000 or so distinct CDR3 sequences, about 75% found once. This sample's RNA came from whole unsorted tissue. Between August and November 2014, newly diagnosed, chemotherapy-naive lung cancer patients underwent thoracic surgery in China. This specimen belongs to a study of tumor and adjacent non-tumor tissue in lung cancer. At the level of the study: Stage I to III disease affected ten to eleven men and roughly five women aged roughly 30 to 76. On average, productive TCRbeta reads reached about 4.17 million per sample. Findings of the study overall: In normal lung, the top 100 clones were significantly more dominant than in tumor.

The specimen was lung tumor tissue. The receptor comes from an older woman with non-small cell lung cancer.

The DNA of the CDR3 is TGTGCCAGCAACTTAGTTGGGACCATGAACACTGAAGCTTTCTTT. Residues: CASNLVGTMNTEAFF. The chain joins TRBV11-3 to TRBJ1-1, with a weak D call TRBD1 (5 bases). Germline-derived CDR1 and CDR2 are SGHNT and YENEEA. CDR3 length: 15 residues.